Listed below are T cell receptor beta chains from one sample, sequenced in a study of vaccination effects on CD4 cells after COVID-19. Measured with immunoSEQ multiplex PCR; TCRdb has only the in-frame clones, and not every one. This sample yields approximately 24,000 clones, of which 60% to 80% are seen a single time; around 23% belongs to the top ten. No antigen is known for these receptors. Sequenced here: CD4+ T cells from PBMCs cultured with HCoV-NL63 spike peptides, sampled after COVID-19 vaccination. The receptors were gathered from a human donor who received a COVID-19 vaccine. The CDR3 runs from the conserved cysteine through the conserved F or W. Fields, in order: V gene, clone size, CDR3 protein. Size is omitted from some rows. Given values are once, few, many or a class for expanded clones.

TRBV20-1,once,CSASPRGDYEQYF
TRBV5-1,.,CASSFWGTSGSGETQYF
TRBV28,once,CASTLFGGQGVFGTEAFF
TRBV5-5,.,CASSLGGGDSPLHF
TRBV11-1,few,CASSTNRGNTEAFF
TRBV19,.,CASSPIAGEQFF
TRBV2,.,CASKRAGGRSYTDTQYF
TRBV27,.,CASSFGGQQFF
TRBV29-1,.,CSVGLSGANVLTF
TRBV5-5,.,CASSLDQGTRNTIYF
TRBV7-7,.,CASSLGTGGQETQYF
TRBV5-1,.,CASSRTSGGPDEQYF
TRBV7-8,once,CASSSGTRNSPLHF
TRBV6-4,.,CASSDVRPTYEQYF
TRBV5-1,.,CASSLVPGPNEKLFF
TRBV9,.,CASSVGQPNTEAFF
TRBV18,.,CASSPLGLAEYNEQFF